The 20 T cell receptor beta chains presented below share a single source sample, sequenced in a study of cytomegalovirus exposure and HLA in healthy donors. Amplification used 60 Vbeta primers and 13 Jbeta primers. Method: immunoSEQ multiplex PCR; TCRdb's copy keeps in-frame clones and lacks some. The table includes 160,000 or so clones, around 80% detected once. Sequenced: PBMCs. These TCRs come from a middle-aged woman in good health and CMV-seronegative.

V usage is TRBV7-8 and J usage is TRBJ2-5; tentatively, D is TRBD2 (5 bases). The CDR3 covers 17 residues. V gave up 0 bases and J gave up 1 base, with 15 bases separating them. Germline V gene sequence: CDR1 SGHVS, CDR2 FQNEAQ. CDR3 nucleotides: TGTGCCAGCAGCTTAGCACGGGGAGTGGGCGGCCAAGAGACCCAGTACTTC. It translates to CASSLARGVGGQETQYF.

The chain carries TRBV5-1 and TRBJ2-2; 7 bases are a match to TRBD1. The CDR3 is 16 amino acids. Per the germline V gene, CDR1 is SGHRS and CDR2 is YFSETQ. V dropped 4 bases and J dropped 3; count of bases not matched to a gene: 9. The CDR3 nucleotides read TGCGCCAGCAGCGCGAACAGGGGTTGGGACACCGGGGAGCTGTTTTTT. It is translated as CASSANRGWDTGELFF.

This CDR3 reads CASSLRPLAGVEGTQYF. For the CDR3, the DNA is TGCGCCAGCAGCTTGCGCCCACTAGCGGGTGTCGAGGGGACCCAGTACTTC. J is TRBJ2-5 and V is TRBV5-1, with 9 bases matching TRBD2. This CDR3 comprises 17 residues. CDR1 SGHRS and CDR2 YFSETQ come from the germline V gene. V dropped 1 base and J dropped 7; count of bases not matched to a gene: 14.

V and J are TRBV27 and TRBJ1-1; no reliable D call. CDR3 length equals 13 residues. Trimming removed 3 bases at V and 4 bases at J, with 9 bases between. CDR1 is MNHEY, CDR2 SMNVEV, per germline (reference sequence). In DNA form, the CDR3 reads TGTGCCAGCAGTTTGAGAGGGAGCACTGAAGCTTTCTTT. It is translated as CASSLRGSTEAFF.

The rearrangement uses TRBV13 and TRBJ2-3; D remains ambiguous. CDR3 length: 14 residues. From germline, CDR1 is PRHDT and CDR2 FYEKMQ (reference sequence). V gave up 4 bases and J gave up 4 bases, with 12 bases separating them. The CDR3 nucleotides are TGTGCCAGCAGCTCTGGTTACGAGGCAGATACGCAGTATTTT. This translates into CASSSGYEADTQYF.

The chain joins TRBV7-3 to TRBJ2-2, with 8 bases matching TRBD2. The CDR3 covers 14 residues. The ends lost 5 bases at V and 6 bases at J; junction bases unmatched: 5. CDR1 and CDR2 from the germline V gene are SGHTA and FQGTGA. The CDR3 DNA reads TGTGCCAGCAGCACGGGACTAGAGTCCGGGGAGCTGTTTTTT. As protein: CASSTGLESGELFF.

In this sample, this clone turned up a few times. This chain uses TRBV19 with TRBJ2-7; D not resolved. This CDR3 region has 11 residues. Germline V gives CDR1 LNHDA, CDR2 SQIVND (reference sequence). Trimming removed 5 bases from V and 6 bases from J, with 8 bases in between. CDR3 loop: CASSYGREQYF. The CDR3 nucleotides read TGTGCCAGTAGTTATGGGCGCGAGCAGTACTTC.

This chain joins TRBV6-1 and TRBJ1-5, with D uncertain. Germline loops: CDR1 MNHNS, CDR2 SASEGT. Trimming took off 7 bases at V and 5 bases at J, with 12 bases between the two ends. The CDR3 is 13 residues long. CDR3 coding DNA: TGTGCCAGCAAAAGTCGTGGAGATCAGCCCCAGCATTTT. As protein: CASKSRGDQPQHF.

The V gene is TRBV6-5, the J gene TRBJ2-1, with D perhaps TRBD2 (5 bases). This CDR3 comprises 13 residues. In germline, CDR1 is MNHEY, CDR2 SVGAGI. DNA of the CDR3: TGTTCCACGGGGATTAGCTCCTACAATGAGCAGTTCTTC. It codes for CSTGISSYNEQFF.

The chain joins TRBV29-1 to TRBJ2-5; 9 bases agree with TRBD1. V shed 6 bases and J 4 bases; nucleotides not matched to a gene: 3. Germline CDR1 is SQVTM and CDR2 is ANQGSEA. This CDR3 is built from 12 residues. The CDR3 spells CSVGQGGETQYF. DNA for the CDR3: TGCAGCGTGGGACAGGGAGGAGAGACCCAGTACTTC. Drawing the rest from reference TRBV29-1 and TRBJ2-5, the complete variable domain is SAVISQKPSRDICQRGTSLTIQCQVDSQVTMMFWYRQQPGQSLTLIATANQGSEATYESGFVIDKFPISRPNLTFSTLTVSNMSPEDSSIYLCSVGQGGETQYFGPGTRLLVL.

This rearrangement joins TRBV7-8 to TRBJ2-7, with a weak D call TRBD1 (6 bases). Germline V gives CDR1 SGHVS, CDR2 FQNEAQ. The V end lost 4 bases, the J end lost 1 base, and 8 bases lay between the germline ends. CDR3 length: 13 amino acids. CDR3 DNA: TGTGCCAGCAGCTCCAGGGGATCCTACGAGCAGTACTTC. Encoded protein: CASSSRGSYEQYF.

The J gene is TRBJ1-3, the V gene TRBV29-1; no reliable D call. The V end lost 4 bases, the J end lost 1 base, and 8 bases lay between the germline ends. There are 13 residues in the CDR3. Germline CDR1 reads SQVTM; CDR2 reads ANQGSEA. The CDR3 DNA reads TGCAGCGTTGGGGCAGGTTCTGGAAACACCATATATTTT. It specifies CSVGAGSGNTIYF.

The V and J genes are TRBV30 and TRBJ2-7; 13 bases align to TRBD2. Trimming took 0 bases from V and 4 from J; bases not matched to a gene: 12. CDR3 length equals 18 residues. Germline V gives CDR1 GTSNPN, CDR2 SVGIG (reference sequence). Here the CDR3 DNA reads TGTGCCTGGAGTGTATTGCGGACTAGCGGGGGCGGGGGGTACGAGCAGTACTTC. Protein product: CAWSVLRTSGGGGYEQYF. The full variable domain, with the rest looked up from reference TRBV30 and TRBJ2-7, is SQTIHQWPATLVQPVGSPLSLECTVEGTSNPNLYWYRQAAGRGLQLLFYSVGIGQISSEVPQNLSASRPQDRQFILSSKKLLLSDSGFYLCAWSVLRTSGGGGYEQYFGPGTRLTVT.

This clone was found once. At the DNA level, this CDR3 is encoded by other sequences in the same sample as well. V gene TRBV18 combines with J gene TRBJ2-5; D uncertain. The CDR3 is 11 residues long. V was pared by 4 bases and J by 5 bases, with 5 bases between. In germline, CDR1 is KGHSH, CDR2 LQKENI. The CDR3, as DNA: TGTGCCAGCTCACGTCAGGAGACCCAGTACTTC. Its protein is CASSRQETQYF.

As to this clone: The sample carries other DNA sequences with the same CDR3. The chain combines TRBV7-6 with TRBJ2-6; D is perhaps TRBD1 (7 bases). The CDR3 is 16 amino acids. Germline-derived CDR1 and CDR2 are SGHVS and FNYEAQ. V lost 8 bases to trimming and J lost 0 bases, with 14 bases between them. CDR3 sequence reads: CASRTGEASGANVLTF. The CDR3 coding sequence is TGTGCCAGCCGAACAGGGGAGGCCTCTGGGGCCAACGTCCTGACTTTC.

This chain connects TRBV5-4 to TRBJ1-4, with a tentative D call TRBD1 (5 bases). The germline V and J ends were trimmed by 2 bases and 0 bases, with 17 bases remaining between them. Germline assignment: CDR1 SGHNT and CDR2 YYREEE (reference sequence). CDR3 length: 18 residues. The CDR3 here is CASSLPPGPGATNEKLFF. CDR3 nucleotide sequence: TGTGCCAGCAGCTTACCCCCGGGACCGGGAGCAACTAATGAAAAACTGTTTTTT.

This chain joins TRBV27 and TRBJ1-5; 7 bases match TRBD1. This CDR3 has 13 residues. Germline assignment: CDR1 MNHEY and CDR2 SMNVEV (reference sequence). The V and J ends lost 3 bases and 5 bases, in that order; junction bases with no gene match: 1. The CDR3 bases are TGTGCCAGCAGTTTCCAGGGGGATCAGCCCCAGCATTTT. Its translation is CASSFQGDQPQHF.

The count of this clone is one. The V gene is TRBV29-1, the J gene TRBJ2-3; 7 bases are shared with TRBD2. This CDR3 spans 14 amino acids. V was pared by 5 bases and J by 2 bases, with 7 bases of the junction left unmatched. CDR1 is SQVTM and CDR2 is ANQGSEA in the germline V gene. CDR3 DNA sequence: TGCAGCGTTCACGGGCTAGCGGTCACAGATACGCAGTATTTT. Translated: CSVHGLAVTDTQYF.

The chain combines TRBV9 with TRBJ2-3, with TRBD2 matching 14 bases. V trimming: 4 bases; J trimming: 1 base; junction bases outside the gene matches: 5. Germline V gives CDR1 SGDLS, CDR2 YYNGEE. This CDR3 is built from 17 residues. CDR3: CASSSRLAGGGTDTQYF. The CDR3 bases are TGTGCCAGCAGCTCCCGACTAGCGGGAGGGGGCACAGATACGCAGTATTTT.

The chain employs TRBV7-6 and TRBJ2-3; tentative D call: TRBD2 (5 bases). V was pared by 0 bases and J by 5 bases, with 6 bases between. This CDR3 has 13 residues. Germline CDR1 reads SGHVS; CDR2 reads FNYEAQ. CDR3 nucleotide sequence: TGTGCCAGCAGCTTAGCTGGAGGAGATACGCAGTATTTT. Residues: CASSLAGGDTQYF.